This entry features one TCR beta chain sequence. Germline loops: CDR1 SGHTA, CDR2 FQGNSA. The CDR3 has 15 amino acids. Trimming stripped 0 bases from V and 0 bases from J, with 9 bases between. Sequencing used immunoSEQ multiplex PCR; TCRdb keeps in-frame clones, though not all of them. Of about 200,000 clones listed, roughly 84% were seen once; the top ten hold roughly 13%. These data originate in a study of blood T cell repertoires in COVID-19. The overall study: Acute-phase and convalescent COVID-19 samples originated in the United States, Italy and Spain.

Sequencing input: peripheral blood. This receptor was taken from a human donor in a cohort sampled during active COVID-19. This sequence joins TRBV7-2 and TRBJ2-7; possibly TRBD2 for D (6 bases). The CDR3 is CASSLAAGGSYEQYF. The CDR3 nucleotides are TGTGCCAGCAGCTTAGCGGCCGGGGGCTCCTACGAGCAGTACTTC.